The 3 T cell receptor beta chains reported below all come from one sample, sequenced in a study of cytomegalovirus exposure and HLA in healthy donors. A multiplex PCR was run with 60 Vbeta primers and 13 Jbeta primers. Using immunoSEQ multiplex PCR, the repertoire was profiled, and TCRdb retains in-frame clones only, with some absent. Of 100,000 to 150,000 clones in the sample, more than 70% are singletons; the top ten hold 3.5% to 4.5%. Sequenced material: PBMCs. The receptors here all came from a young man in good health and CMV-seronegative.

V gene TRBV6-1 combines with J gene TRBJ1-5; D is ambiguous. V lost 1 base and J lost 7, with 14 bases in between. This CDR3 comprises 15 residues. The V gene's germline CDR1 is MNHNS and CDR2 SASEGT. CDR3 loop: CASSEGKAGSQPQHF. The DNA of the CDR3 is TGTGCCAGCAGTGAAGGTAAGGCAGGATCGCAGCCCCAGCATTTT.

The chain joins TRBV6-5 to TRBJ1-2; 7 bases map to TRBD1. V was clipped by 7 bases and J by 3 bases; unmatched bases: 8. The CDR3 has 14 amino acids. Germline V gene sequence: CDR1 MNHEY, CDR2 SVGAGI. CDR3 bases: TGTGCCAGCACCCCTACAGGGGCCTACTATGGCTACACCTTC. This translates into CASTPTGAYYGYTF.

The chain combines TRBV7-3 with TRBJ1-6; D unclear. This CDR3 contains 13 residues. In germline, CDR1 is SGHTA, CDR2 FQGTGA. Trimming took off 5 bases at V and 7 bases at J, with 9 bases between the two ends. CDR3 sequence reads: CASSLQWNSPLHF. For the CDR3, the DNA is TGTGCCAGCAGCCTCCAGTGGAATTCACCCCTCCACTTT.